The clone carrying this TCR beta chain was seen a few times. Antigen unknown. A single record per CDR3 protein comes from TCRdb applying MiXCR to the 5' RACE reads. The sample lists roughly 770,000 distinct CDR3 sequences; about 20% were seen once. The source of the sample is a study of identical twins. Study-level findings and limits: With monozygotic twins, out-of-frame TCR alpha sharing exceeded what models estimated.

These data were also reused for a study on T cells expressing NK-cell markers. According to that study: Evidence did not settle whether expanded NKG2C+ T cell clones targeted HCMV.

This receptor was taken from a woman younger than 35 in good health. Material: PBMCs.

This CDR3 is CASSQRLGEQFF. CDR3 DNA sequence: TGCGCCAGCAGCCAAAGGTTAGGTGAGCAGTTCTTC. The V and J genes are TRBV4-3 and TRBJ2-1, with unresolved D. The V gene's germline CDR1 is LGHNA and CDR2 YSLEER. This CDR3 has 12 amino acids. Deletions cut 2 bases from V and 9 bases from J, with 8 bases between.